The 23 T cell receptor beta chains below were found in one sample sequenced in a study of T cell responses to AZD1222 COVID-19 vaccine. The data were produced by immunoSEQ multiplex PCR, yet TCRdb's version contains in-frame clones alone and is incomplete. The data hold 200,000 or so clones, with about 93% observed a single time. The source was peripheral blood, collected on day 0 of MenACWY control vaccination. The receptors come from an adult in good health.

The chain uses TRBV5-4 and TRBJ1-2; 8 bases map to TRBD1. The J segment lost 4 bases and the V segment lost 2 bases, leaving 4 bases of the junction unmatched. Germline V gives CDR1 SGHNT, CDR2 YYREEE (reference sequence). There are 14 residues in the CDR3. The CDR3, as DNA: TGTGCCAGCAGCTTCGGACAGGGCGGCTATGGCTACACCTTC. It encodes CASSFGQGGYGYTF.

The genes are TRBV9 and TRBJ2-7; TRBD1 agrees at 8 bases. This CDR3 spans 14 amino acids. CDR1 and CDR2 from the germline V gene are SGDLS and YYNGEE. Unmatched junction bases numbered 5, after V lost 4 bases and J lost 2 bases. CDR3 residues: CASSPGQGTYEQYF. CDR3 coding DNA: TGTGCCAGCAGCCCTGGACAGGGTACCTACGAGCAGTACTTC.

V and J are TRBV30 and TRBJ1-3; TRBD1 aligns across 9 bases. The length of the CDR3 is 17 residues. J lost 2 bases, V lost 0 bases, and 8 bases had no gene match. Germline CDR1 reads GTSNPN; CDR2 reads SVGIG (reference sequence). The CDR3 region has the DNA TGTGCCTGGAGTGTACGAACAGGGGGCGAGGCTGGAAACACCATATATTTT. This codes for CAWSVRTGGEAGNTIYF.

The V and J genes are TRBV9 and TRBJ1-3; no clear D. Between the trimmed V and J ends, which lost 0 bases and 2 bases, there was a span of 12 bases. CDR3 length: 16 residues. Germline values: CDR1 SGDLS, CDR2 YYNGEE. The CDR3 region is CASSVDAAVTGNTIYF. DNA for the CDR3: TGTGCCAGCAGCGTAGATGCGGCAGTCACTGGAAACACCATATATTTT.

The rearrangement joins TRBV19 to TRBJ1-2; the D gene is possibly TRBD1 (5 bases). Trimming cost V 3 bases and J 4 bases, with 9 bases left between them. The CDR3 is 13 residues long. Looked up from germline, CDR1 is LNHDA and CDR2 is SQIVND (reference sequence). This CDR3 reads CASSITGAYGYTF. DNA for the CDR3: TGTGCCAGTAGTATTACTGGGGCCTATGGCTACACCTTC.

The V gene is TRBV11-2, the J gene TRBJ1-5; 7 nucleotides match TRBD1. The CDR3 is 16 residues long. J lost 4 bases, V lost 5 bases, and 11 bases had no gene match. Germline CDR1 reads SGHAT; CDR2 reads FQNNGV. The CDR3, as DNA: TGTGCCAGCAGCGGAGGACAGGCAGGGGCTAATCAGCCCCAGCATTTT. Amino acids: CASSGGQAGANQPQHF.

The chain uses TRBV7-8 and TRBJ1-1; 10 bases agree with TRBD1. The CDR3 is 18 residues long. Germline-derived CDR1 and CDR2 are SGHVS and FQNEAQ. V trimming: 3 bases; J trimming: 0 bases; junction bases outside the gene matches: 10. The CDR3 DNA sequence: TGTGCCAGCAGCTTTGGGGCCGGGACAGGGGCTATGAACACTGAAGCTTTCTTT. As protein: CASSFGAGTGAMNTEAFF.

The chain couples TRBV5-6 to TRBJ2-2; D remains ambiguous. The CDR3 length is 15 residues. Germline CDR1 SGHDT, CDR2 YYEEEE. V was trimmed by 2 bases and J by 1 base, leaving 9 bases between them. CDR3 sequence: CASSLKVRNTGELFF. As DNA, the CDR3 is TGTGCCAGCAGCTTAAAGGTTAGGAACACCGGGGAGCTGTTTTTT.

This chain links TRBV5-1 with TRBJ1-5; the D is unclear. Germline loops: CDR1 SGHRS, CDR2 YFSETQ. The CDR3 has 15 amino acids. V lost 0 bases, J lost 3 bases, and 10 bases lay in between. The CDR3 reads CASSLDPGLNQPQHF. The CDR3 DNA follows: TGCGCCAGCAGCTTGGACCCCGGTCTCAATCAGCCCCAGCATTTT.

The chain links TRBV7-8 to TRBJ1-3; tentative D call: TRBD1 (5 bases). CDR1 and CDR2 (germline): SGHVS, FQNEAQ. Trimming pared 1 base from V and 0 bases from J, leaving 7 bases between. The CDR3 is 15 residues long. The CDR3 sequence is CASSLEGRSGNTIYF. CDR3 in DNA: TGTGCCAGCAGCTTAGAGGGACGCTCTGGAAACACCATATATTTT.

V and J are TRBV6-1 and TRBJ1-3; weak D call: TRBD1 (6 bases). Trimming shortened V by 2 bases and J by 0 bases, and 14 bases separated the two germline ends. Germline CDR1 MNHNS, CDR2 SASEGT. The CDR3 has 17 residues. CDR3 in amino acids: CASSENWGASSGNTIYF. DNA for the CDR3: TGTGCCAGCAGTGAAAACTGGGGGGCCAGCTCTGGAAACACCATATATTTT.

The chain is built from TRBV2 and TRBJ1-2, with D unclear. CDR1 is SNHLY and CDR2 is FYNNEI in the germline V gene. V lost 2 bases, J lost 3 bases, and 10 bases lay in between. The CDR3 runs 14 residues. The CDR3 spells CASSERSGDYGYTF. The CDR3 DNA is TGTGCCAGCAGTGAACGGAGCGGGGACTATGGCTACACCTTC.

J is TRBJ2-2 and V is TRBV11-3, with D possibly TRBD1 on 5 matching bases. Trimming cost V 5 bases and J 5 bases, with 12 bases left between them. In germline, CDR1 is SGHNT, CDR2 YENEEA. The CDR3 spans 14 residues. The CDR3 sequence: CASSPQGSTGELFF. In nucleotides, the CDR3 is TGTGCCAGCAGCCCTCAGGGATCTACCGGGGAGCTGTTTTTT.

The chain links TRBV14 to TRBJ2-4; perhaps TRBD2 as D (7 bases). V was trimmed by 2 bases and J by 5 bases, leaving 25 bases between them. The CDR3 spans 19 residues. In germline, CDR1 is SGHDN, CDR2 FVKESK. Written as DNA, the CDR3 is TGTGCCAGCAGCCAAAGAATGGGCCTCGCGGGGGCCGGGGAAAACATTCAGTACTTC. Translating it yields CASSQRMGLAGAGENIQYF.

V is TRBV5-4 and J is TRBJ1-4, with D unclear. The V gene lost 0 bases and the J gene lost 7 bases, with 16 bases spanning the gap. This CDR3 contains 16 residues. Germline V gene lookup returns CDR1 SGHNT and CDR2 YYREEE (reference sequence). CDR3 nucleotide sequence: TGTGCCAGCAGCTTGGGAGGGAAGGGAGTGGTTGAAAAACTGTTTTTT. Its translation is CASSLGGKGVVEKLFF.

Only one count was recorded for this clone. The rearrangement links TRBV18 to TRBJ1-6, with 7 bases aligning to TRBD1. The CDR3 is made up of 15 amino acids. Germline V gene sequence: CDR1 KGHSH, CDR2 LQKENI. The V and J ends lost 6 bases and 8 bases, in that order; junction bases with no gene match: 10. CDR3 DNA: TGTGCCAGCTCCCTCCGACAGGGATCGGATTCACCCCTCCACTTT. Translation: CASSLRQGSDSPLHF.

The gene calls are TRBV21-1 and TRBJ1-5; the table gives TRBD1 as D, unverified against the DNA. TRBV21-1 is labeled a pseudogene. CDR3 length: 16 residues. CDR3 residues: CASSGLGLYSNQPQHF. For the CDR3, the DNA is TGTGCCAGCAGCGGGTTGGGCCTCTATAGCAATCAGCCCCAGCATTTT.

The chain links TRBV27 to TRBJ1-6; TRBD1 aligns across 8 bases. Germline CDR1 reads MNHEY; CDR2 reads SMNVEV (reference sequence). The CDR3 contains 15 residues. V lost 6 bases, J lost 7 bases, and 8 bases stayed unmatched. CDR3 DNA: TGTGCCAGCAGCCTCCGGCAGGGGGCGAATTCACCCCTCCACTTT. It translates to CASSLRQGANSPLHF.

The V gene is TRBV30, the J gene TRBJ1-4; D is possibly TRBD1 (5 bases). Trimming cost V 0 bases and J 5 bases, with 10 bases left between them. The CDR3 spans 14 residues. The germline CDR1 and CDR2 sequences are GTSNPN and SVGIG (reference sequence). The CDR3, as DNA: TGTGCCTGGAGTGTAGGGTGGGGGAATGAAAAACTGTTTTTT. It specifies CAWSVGWGNEKLFF.

The chain joins TRBV5-4 to TRBJ2-5; D is possibly TRBD1 (7 bases). Germline CDR1 SGHNT, CDR2 YYREEE (reference sequence). The CDR3 is made up of 14 amino acids. With 1 base removed from V and 5 bases from J, the gap between germline ends came to 12 bases. CDR3 nucleotide sequence: TGTGCCAGCAGCTTGTCACAGGGGAGGGAGACCCAGTACTTC. Its translation: CASSLSQGRETQYF.

The V call is TRBV29-1, the J call TRBJ1-4, with TRBD1 matching 7 bases. V trimming: 0 bases; J trimming: 8 bases; junction bases outside the gene matches: 6. The CDR3 covers 14 residues. From germline, CDR1 is SQVTM and CDR2 ANQGSEA. CDR3 bases: TGCAGCGTTGAAGAGGACAGGATAGGGGAAAAACTGTTTTTT. Its translation: CSVEEDRIGEKLFF.

Written as DNA, the CDR3 is TGTGCCAGCAGCTTGCGGGGGGCAGCTGGGGCCAACGTCCTGACTTTC. Amino acid sequence: CASSLRGAAGANVLTF. The chain couples TRBV5-6 to TRBJ2-6; maybe TRBD2 (7 bases). This CDR3 contains 16 residues. Germline V gene sequence: CDR1 SGHDT, CDR2 YYEEEE. V lost 1 base and J lost 2, with 10 bases in between.

The rearrangement uses TRBV6-5 and TRBJ1-2, with a weak D call TRBD1 (6 bases). The germline V gene has CDR1 MNHEY and CDR2 SVGAGI. V was cut by 7 bases and J by 0 bases, with 12 bases left in between. This CDR3 comprises 14 residues. Here the CDR3 reads CASTPTGSNYGYTF. Written as DNA, the CDR3 is TGTGCCAGCACTCCGACAGGTTCTAACTATGGCTACACCTTC.